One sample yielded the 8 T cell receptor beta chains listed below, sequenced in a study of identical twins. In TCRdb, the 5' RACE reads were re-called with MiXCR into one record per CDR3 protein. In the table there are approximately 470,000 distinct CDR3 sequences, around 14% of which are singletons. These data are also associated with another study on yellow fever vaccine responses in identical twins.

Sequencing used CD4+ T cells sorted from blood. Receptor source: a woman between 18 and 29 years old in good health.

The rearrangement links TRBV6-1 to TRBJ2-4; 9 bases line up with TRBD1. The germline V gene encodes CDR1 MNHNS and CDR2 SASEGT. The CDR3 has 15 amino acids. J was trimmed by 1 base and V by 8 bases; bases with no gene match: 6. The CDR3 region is CASQTGGGAKNIQYF. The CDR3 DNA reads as TGTGCCAGCCAGACAGGGGGAGGGGCCAAAAACATTCAGTACTTC.

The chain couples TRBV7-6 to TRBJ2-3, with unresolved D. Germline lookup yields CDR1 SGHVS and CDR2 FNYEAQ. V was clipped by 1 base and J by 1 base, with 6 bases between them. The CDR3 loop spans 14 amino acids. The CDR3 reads CASSLEAGTDTQYF. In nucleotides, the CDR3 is TGTGCCAGCAGCTTAGAGGCCGGCACAGATACGCAGTATTTT.

The CDR3 DNA reads as TGTGCCAGCAGCCCCGGAGGGGACAGGGTCTTGTTGAAGGAGCTGTTTTTT. It translates to CASSPGGDRVLLKELFF. The chain couples TRBV2 to TRBJ2-2, with TRBD1 identical over 9 bases. The ends lost 6 bases at V and 10 bases at J; junction bases unmatched: 18. CDR1 is SNHLY, CDR2 FYNNEI, per germline. The CDR3 is 17 residues long.

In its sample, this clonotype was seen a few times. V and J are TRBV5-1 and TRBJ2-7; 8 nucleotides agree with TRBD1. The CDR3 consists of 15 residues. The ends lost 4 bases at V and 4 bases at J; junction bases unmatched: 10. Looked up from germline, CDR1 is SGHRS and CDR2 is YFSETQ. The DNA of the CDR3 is TGCGCCAGCAGCCCTACCGGGACAGGAGATTACGAGCAGTACTTC. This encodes CASSPTGTGDYEQYF.

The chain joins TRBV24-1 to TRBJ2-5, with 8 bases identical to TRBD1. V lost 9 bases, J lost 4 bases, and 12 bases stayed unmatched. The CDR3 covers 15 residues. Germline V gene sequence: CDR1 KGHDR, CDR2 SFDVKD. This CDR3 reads CATGRRDRNRETQYF. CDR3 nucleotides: TGTGCCACCGGACGTCGGGACAGGAATAGAGAGACCCAGTACTTC.

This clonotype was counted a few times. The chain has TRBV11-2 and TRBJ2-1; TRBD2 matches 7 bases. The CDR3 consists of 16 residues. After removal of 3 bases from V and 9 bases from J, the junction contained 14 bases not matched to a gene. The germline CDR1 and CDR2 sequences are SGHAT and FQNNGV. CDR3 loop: CASSFGVGLAEGEQFF. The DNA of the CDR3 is TGTGCCAGCAGCTTCGGGGTCGGGCTAGCGGAAGGTGAGCAGTTCTTC.

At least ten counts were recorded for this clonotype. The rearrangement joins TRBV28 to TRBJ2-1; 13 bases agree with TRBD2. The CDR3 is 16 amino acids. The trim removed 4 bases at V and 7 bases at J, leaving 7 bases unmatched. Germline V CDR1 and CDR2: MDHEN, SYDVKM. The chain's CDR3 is CASSSQTSGRLNEQFF. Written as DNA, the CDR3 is TGTGCCAGCAGTTCACAGACTAGCGGGAGGCTAAATGAGCAGTTCTTC.

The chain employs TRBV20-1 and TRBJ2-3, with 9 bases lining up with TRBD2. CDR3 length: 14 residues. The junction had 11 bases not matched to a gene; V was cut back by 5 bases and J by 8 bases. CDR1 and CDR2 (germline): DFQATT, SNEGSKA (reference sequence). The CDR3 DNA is TGCAGTGCTCCCAGGACTAGCGCGGAGGGTACGCAGTATTTT. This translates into CSAPRTSAEGTQYF.